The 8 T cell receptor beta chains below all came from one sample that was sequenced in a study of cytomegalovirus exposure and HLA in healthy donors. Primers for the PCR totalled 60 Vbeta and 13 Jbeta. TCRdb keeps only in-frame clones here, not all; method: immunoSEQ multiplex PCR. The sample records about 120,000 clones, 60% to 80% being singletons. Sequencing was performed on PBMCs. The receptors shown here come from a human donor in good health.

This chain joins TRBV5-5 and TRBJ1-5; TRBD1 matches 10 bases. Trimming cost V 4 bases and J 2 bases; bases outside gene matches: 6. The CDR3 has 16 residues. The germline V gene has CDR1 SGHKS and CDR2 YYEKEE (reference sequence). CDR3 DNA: TGTGCCAGCAGCCCCGGGACAGGGGATGGCAATCAGCCCCAGCATTTT. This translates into CASSPGTGDGNQPQHF.

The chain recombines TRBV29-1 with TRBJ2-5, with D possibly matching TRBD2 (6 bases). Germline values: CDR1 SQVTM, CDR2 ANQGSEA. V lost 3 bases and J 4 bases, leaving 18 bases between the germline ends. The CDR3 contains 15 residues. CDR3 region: CSVDFVGGKRETQYF. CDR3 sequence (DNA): TGCAGCGTTGATTTTGTCGGCGGGAAGAGAGAGACCCAGTACTTC.

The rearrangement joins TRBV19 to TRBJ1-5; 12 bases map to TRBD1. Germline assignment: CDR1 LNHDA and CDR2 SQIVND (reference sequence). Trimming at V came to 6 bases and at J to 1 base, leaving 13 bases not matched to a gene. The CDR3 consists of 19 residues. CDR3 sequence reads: CASSPRDRGPGLSNQPQHF. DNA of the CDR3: TGTGCCAGTAGCCCCCGGGACAGGGGGCCTGGTTTAAGCAATCAGCCCCAGCATTTT. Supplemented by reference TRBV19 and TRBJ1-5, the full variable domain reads DGGITQSPKYLFRKEGQNVTLSCEQNLNHDAMYWYRQDPGQGLRLIYYSQIVNDFQKGDIAEGYSVSREKKESFPLTVTSAQKNPTAFYLCASSPRDRGPGLSNQPQHFGDGTRLSIL.

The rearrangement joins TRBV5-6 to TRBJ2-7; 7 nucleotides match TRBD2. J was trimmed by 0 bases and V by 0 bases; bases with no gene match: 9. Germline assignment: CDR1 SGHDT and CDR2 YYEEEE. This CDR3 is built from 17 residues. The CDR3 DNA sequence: TGTGCCAGCAGCTTGGGGCTAGCGGCGACCTACTCCTACGAGCAGTACTTC. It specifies CASSLGLAATYSYEQYF.

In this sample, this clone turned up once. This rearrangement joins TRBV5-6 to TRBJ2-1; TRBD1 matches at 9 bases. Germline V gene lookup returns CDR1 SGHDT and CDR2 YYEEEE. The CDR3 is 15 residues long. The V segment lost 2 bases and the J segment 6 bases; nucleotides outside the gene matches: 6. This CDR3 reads CASSLRQGVLNEQFF. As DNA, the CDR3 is TGTGCCAGCAGCTTAAGACAGGGGGTGCTCAATGAGCAGTTCTTC.

The CDR3 DNA reads as TGTGCCAGCAGCGTTTCAGGACAGCTGACAGATACGCAGTATTTT. Protein: CASSVSGQLTDTQYF. The J gene is TRBJ2-3, the V gene TRBV9; a weak D match, TRBD1 (6 bases). Germline V gene sequence: CDR1 SGDLS, CDR2 YYNGEE. CDR3 length equals 15 residues. V dropped 2 bases and J dropped 3 bases, with 13 bases sitting between them.

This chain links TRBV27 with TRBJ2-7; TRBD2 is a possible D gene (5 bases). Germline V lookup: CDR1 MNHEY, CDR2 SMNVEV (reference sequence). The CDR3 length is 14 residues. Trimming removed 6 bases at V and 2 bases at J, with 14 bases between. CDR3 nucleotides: TGTGCCAGCAGGAGACCCTCGGGGACCTACGAGCAGTACTTC. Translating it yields CASRRPSGTYEQYF.

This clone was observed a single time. The CDR3 sequence is CASSLGGSYNSPLHF. The CDR3 bases are TGTGCCAGCAGCTTAGGAGGCTCCTATAATTCACCCCTCCACTTT. This sequence joins TRBV7-9 and TRBJ1-6, with D unresolved. V dropped 1 base and J dropped 0 bases, with 4 bases sitting between them. The length of the CDR3 is 15 residues. Germline assignment: CDR1 SEHNR and CDR2 FQNEAQ (reference sequence).